These T cell receptor beta chains were read from a single sample in a study of T cells after yellow fever vaccination. TCRdb passed the 5' RACE reads through MiXCR, listing each CDR3 protein once. The table lists around 350,000 distinct CDR3 sequences, more than 5.5% of them singletons. The sample was PBMCs, taken 5 days after the yellow fever booster vaccination. These receptors were taken from a man aged 25-40 years who received the YFV17D yellow fever vaccine. Each CDR3 is given with its conserved first and last residue. The order of the fields is J gene, D gene, V gene, clone size, CDR3 DNA, CDR3 protein. The D gene is left open where the match is weak. Part of the rows lack a size; the others show once, few, many or a class for expanded clones.

J gene: TRBJ2-7; D gene: TRBD1; V gene: TRBV28; clone size: few; CDR3 DNA: TGTGCCAGCACCGACGGGACAGCTTTCTCCTACGAGCAGTACTTC; CDR3 protein: CASTDGTAFSYEQYF
J gene: TRBJ1-2; D gene: -; V gene: TRBV7-8; clone size: many; CDR3 DNA: TGTGCCAGCAGCTTATCAGAGGGGGGTGGCTACACCTTC; CDR3 protein: CASSLSEGGGYTF
J gene: TRBJ2-7; D gene: TRBD2; V gene: TRBV5-1; clone size: few; CDR3 DNA: TGCGCCAGCAGCTTGGTGGGACTAGCGCCCGAGCAGTACTTC; CDR3 protein: CASSLVGLAPEQYF
J gene: TRBJ2-7; D gene: -; V gene: TRBV27; clone size: many; CDR3 DNA: TGTGCCAGCAGTCCTCAGAGGAGAGGTTCCCTCTACGAGCAGTACTTC; CDR3 protein: CASSPQRRGSLYEQYF
J gene: TRBJ1-2; D gene: -; V gene: TRBV20-1; clone size: few; CDR3 DNA: TGCAGTGCTAACAACCGGGACGGGACCTGGGGTGGCTACACCTTC; CDR3 protein: CSANNRDGTWGGYTF
J gene: TRBJ1-2; D gene: -; V gene: TRBV29-1; clone size: many; CDR3 DNA: TGCAGCGTTGAAGGTGTTCAAGGGGGAACACGCTACACCTTC; CDR3 protein: CSVEGVQGGTRYTF
J gene: TRBJ2-1; D gene: TRBD2; V gene: TRBV20-1; clone size: few; CDR3 DNA: TGCAGTGCTAGAGACCCTAGCGGGAGGGGCGGCTATGAGCAGTTCTTC; CDR3 protein: CSARDPSGRGGYEQFF
J gene: TRBJ2-3; D gene: -; V gene: TRBV2; clone size: many; CDR3 DNA: TGTGCCAGCAGTGAGGGGACCCCAGATACGCAGTATTTT; CDR3 protein: CASSEGTPDTQYF
J gene: TRBJ2-1; D gene: TRBD2; V gene: TRBV20-1; clone size: many; CDR3 DNA: TGCAGTGCCAGAGAGCGGGGGCCCTACAATGAGCAGTTCTTC; CDR3 protein: CSARERGPYNEQFF
J gene: TRBJ2-2; D gene: TRBD1; V gene: TRBV12-3/TRBV12-4; clone size: few; CDR3 DNA: TGTGCCAGCAGGGGTTTCGGGACAGGGGGGACCGGGGAGCTGTTTTTT; CDR3 protein: CASRGFGTGGTGELFF
J gene: TRBJ1-1; D gene: TRBD1; V gene: TRBV18; clone size: few; CDR3 DNA: TGTGCCAGCTCACCGGGACAGTCGAACACTGAAGCTTTCTTT; CDR3 protein: CASSPGQSNTEAFF
J gene: TRBJ1-4; D gene: -; V gene: TRBV18; clone size: few; CDR3 DNA: TGTGCCAGCTCAATTGGGACGGCAGAGGATGAAAAACTGTTTTTT; CDR3 protein: CASSIGTAEDEKLFF
J gene: TRBJ2-1; D gene: -; V gene: TRBV20-1; clone size: few; CDR3 DNA: TGCAGTGCCCGATGGGACTTCGGCTCATCCAATGAGCAGTTCTTC; CDR3 protein: CSARWDFGSSNEQFF
J gene: TRBJ1-2; D gene: -; V gene: TRBV6-1; clone size: few; CDR3 DNA: TGTGCCAGCAGTCGGGGGGGCTTAACCCGTTATGGCTACACCTTC; CDR3 protein: CASSRGGLTRYGYTF
J gene: TRBJ2-7; D gene: TRBD1; V gene: TRBV20-1; clone size: -; CDR3 DNA: TGCAGTGTTTTCAGCCTCAGGACAGGGCCTAGTTTGGGAGAGCAGTACTTC; CDR3 protein: CSVFSLRTGPSLGEQYF
J gene: TRBJ2-7; D gene: TRBD2; V gene: TRBV20-1; clone size: -; CDR3 DNA: TGCTGTGCTAGAGATCTTAGGGCTAGCGGACCCTACGAGCAGTACTTC; CDR3 protein: CCARDLRASGPYEQYF
J gene: TRBJ2-7; D gene: TRBD1; V gene: TRBV30; clone size: many; CDR3 DNA: TGTGCCTACAGAAGGTCCCGGAACAGGGGCTACGAGCAGTACTTC; CDR3 protein: CAYRRSRNRGYEQYF
J gene: TRBJ2-6; D gene: -; V gene: TRBV6-5; clone size: many; CDR3 DNA: TGTGCCAGCAGTTACTCGAGAGGGCAGCCCCTCTCTGGGGCCAACGTCCTGACTTTC; CDR3 protein: CASSYSRGQPLSGANVLTF
J gene: TRBJ2-1; D gene: TRBD2; V gene: TRBV20-1; clone size: -; CDR3 DNA: TGCAGTGCTAGAGACTATCTAGCGGGAGGGAAATACAATGAGCAGTTCTTC; CDR3 protein: CSARDYLAGGKYNEQFF
J gene: TRBJ2-3; D gene: TRBD2; V gene: TRBV20-1; clone size: -; CDR3 DNA: TGCAGTGCTAGTGAGTCTAGCGGCCTCCCAGATACGCAGTATTTT; CDR3 protein: CSASESSGLPDTQYF
J gene: TRBJ1-6; D gene: TRBD1; V gene: TRBV11-2; clone size: few; CDR3 DNA: TGTGCCAGCAGCCTCGGGGCAGGGGGTTCACCCCTCCACTTT; CDR3 protein: CASSLGAGGSPLHF
J gene: TRBJ1-2; D gene: TRBD1; V gene: TRBV2; clone size: -; CDR3 DNA: TGTGCCAGATCTCCCGGGACAGACTACGCTAACTATGGCTACACCTTC; CDR3 protein: CARSPGTDYANYGYTF
J gene: TRBJ1-2; D gene: -; V gene: TRBV30; clone size: many; CDR3 DNA: TGTGCCTGCAAAGTGGGACCTTGGGCCTATGGCTACACCTTC; CDR3 protein: CACKVGPWAYGYTF
J gene: TRBJ2-7; D gene: TRBD1; V gene: TRBV18; clone size: -; CDR3 DNA: TGTGCCAGCTCACCGTTCCTGGCGTCGACAGGGGTTTCCTACGAGCAGTACTTC; CDR3 protein: CASSPFLASTGVSYEQYF
J gene: TRBJ2-7; D gene: -; V gene: TRBV20-1; clone size: -; CDR3 DNA: TGCAGCACAGAAGGAGACTCCTACGAGCAGTACTTC; CDR3 protein: CSTEGDSYEQYF
J gene: TRBJ2-3; D gene: TRBD1; V gene: TRBV29-1; clone size: many; CDR3 DNA: TGCAGCCCAACCCGACAGGGGACAGATACGCAGTATTTT; CDR3 protein: CSPTRQGTDTQYF
J gene: TRBJ2-7; D gene: -; V gene: TRBV24-1; clone size: -; CDR3 DNA: TGTGCCACCAGTGATCGCACGGTATACGAGCAGTACTTC; CDR3 protein: CATSDRTVYEQYF
J gene: TRBJ2-7; D gene: -; V gene: TRBV6-6; clone size: -; CDR3 DNA: TGTGCCAGCAGTACCTCGAGCCCCTACGAGCAGTACTTC; CDR3 protein: CASSTSSPYEQYF
J gene: TRBJ1-6; D gene: -; V gene: TRBV6-5; clone size: few; CDR3 DNA: TGTGCCAGCAGTTATGGGGGATCGGCTAATCCCTCCCTCCACTTT; CDR3 protein: CASSYGGSANPSLHF
J gene: TRBJ1-1; D gene: -; V gene: TRBV7-9; clone size: -; CDR3 DNA: TGTGCCAGCAGCTTTCAGGCGAACACTGAAGCTTTCTTT; CDR3 protein: CASSFQANTEAFF
J gene: TRBJ2-3; D gene: -; V gene: TRBV3-1; clone size: -; CDR3 DNA: TGTGCCAGCAGCCAAGGGTGGGATACGCAGTATTTT; CDR3 protein: CASSQGWDTQYF
J gene: TRBJ2-7; D gene: TRBD2; V gene: TRBV12-3/TRBV12-4; clone size: few; CDR3 DNA: TGTGCCAGCAAGGGGGGGACTAGCGGCACCTACGAGCAGTACTTC; CDR3 protein: CASKGGTSGTYEQYF
J gene: TRBJ2-7; D gene: -; V gene: TRBV19; clone size: -; CDR3 DNA: TGTGCCAGTGGAGGTTCGAGGGAGCAGTACTTC; CDR3 protein: CASGGSREQYF
J gene: TRBJ2-2; D gene: -; V gene: TRBV7-2; clone size: -; CDR3 DNA: TGTGCCAGCAGCTTAGCGGCCTCAGGGAACACCGGGGAGCTGTTTTTT; CDR3 protein: CASSLAASGNTGELFF
J gene: TRBJ2-1; D gene: -; V gene: TRBV20-1; clone size: many; CDR3 DNA: TGCAGTGCTAGAGATTATGTGGGCACTATCTCCTACAATGAGCAGTTCTTC; CDR3 protein: CSARDYVGTISYNEQFF
J gene: TRBJ2-7; D gene: TRBD2; V gene: TRBV12-3/TRBV12-4; clone size: few; CDR3 DNA: TGTGCCAGCAGCATGAGCGGGAGGGCCGGTGGGCAGTACTTC; CDR3 protein: CASSMSGRAGGQYF
J gene: TRBJ1-2; D gene: TRBD1; V gene: TRBV7-2; clone size: -; CDR3 DNA: TGTGCCAGCAGCTCGAGACAGGGAAATGGCTACACCTTC; CDR3 protein: CASSSRQGNGYTF
J gene: TRBJ1-2; D gene: TRBD1; V gene: TRBV6-1; clone size: few; CDR3 DNA: TGTGCCAGCAGGCGTGTTTCCCAGGGGGGGGGCTACACCTTC; CDR3 protein: CASRRVSQGGGYTF
J gene: TRBJ1-2; D gene: -; V gene: TRBV19; clone size: few; CDR3 DNA: TGTGCCAGTAGTATCAGCCGGGGGTATGGCTACACCTTC; CDR3 protein: CASSISRGYGYTF
J gene: TRBJ1-1; D gene: TRBD1; V gene: TRBV12-3/TRBV12-4; clone size: few; CDR3 DNA: TGTGCCAGCAGTCGGACAGGGTCCAAGAGTACTGAAGCTTTCTTT; CDR3 protein: CASSRTGSKSTEAFF
J gene: TRBJ1-1; D gene: -; V gene: TRBV10-3; clone size: -; CDR3 DNA: TGTGCCATCAGTGGTAACACTGAAGCTTTCTTT; CDR3 protein: CAISGNTEAFF
J gene: TRBJ1-5; D gene: TRBD1; V gene: TRBV29-1; clone size: few; CDR3 DNA: TGCAGCGTTGCACAGGGGATAGATCAGCCCCAGCATTTT; CDR3 protein: CSVAQGIDQPQHF
J gene: TRBJ2-1; D gene: -; V gene: TRBV2; clone size: few; CDR3 DNA: TGTGCCAGCAGTGAACGACGGAGAAGTGTACACAATGAGCAGTTCTTC; CDR3 protein: CASSERRRSVHNEQFF
J gene: TRBJ1-5; D gene: TRBD1; V gene: TRBV30; clone size: -; CDR3 DNA: TGTGCCTGGAGTAAGGGACAGCCAAATCAGCCCCAGCATTTT; CDR3 protein: CAWSKGQPNQPQHF
J gene: TRBJ2-3; D gene: -; V gene: TRBV6-2/TRBV6-3; clone size: -; CDR3 DNA: TGTGCCAGCAGTTGGGGTGGTGTTTACACAGATACGCAGTATTTT; CDR3 protein: CASSWGGVYTDTQYF
J gene: TRBJ2-2; D gene: TRBD1; V gene: TRBV29-1; clone size: many; CDR3 DNA: TGCAGCGCCGACAGGGGGAACACCGGGGAGCTGTTTTTT; CDR3 protein: CSADRGNTGELFF
J gene: TRBJ2-3; D gene: TRBD2; V gene: TRBV5-1; clone size: -; CDR3 DNA: TGCGCCAGCAGCGTACGTAGCGGGGCAGATACGCAGTATTTT; CDR3 protein: CASSVRSGADTQYF
J gene: TRBJ2-2; D gene: TRBD1; V gene: TRBV11-2; clone size: many; CDR3 DNA: TGTGCCAGCAGCTCAACAGGGGCCGGGGAGCTGTTTTTT; CDR3 protein: CASSSTGAGELFF
J gene: TRBJ2-2; D gene: TRBD1; V gene: TRBV5-1; clone size: many; CDR3 DNA: TGCGCCAGCAGCTCGGACAGGGCCACCGGGGAGCTGTTTTTT; CDR3 protein: CASSSDRATGELFF
J gene: TRBJ2-5; D gene: TRBD2; V gene: TRBV15; clone size: -; CDR3 DNA: TGTGCCACCAGCAGCTCTAGCGGGAGCTACGAGACCCAGTACTTC; CDR3 protein: CATSSSSGSYETQYF
J gene: TRBJ2-5; D gene: TRBD2; V gene: TRBV7-3; clone size: few; CDR3 DNA: TGTGCCAGCAGCCTCCCGACTAGCGGGAGGGTAGAGACCCAGTACTTC; CDR3 protein: CASSLPTSGRVETQYF
J gene: TRBJ2-3; D gene: -; V gene: TRBV6-1; clone size: many; CDR3 DNA: TGTGCCAGCAGGGTAGCGGTTTGGGAGGCAGATACGCAGTATTTT; CDR3 protein: CASRVAVWEADTQYF
J gene: TRBJ2-3; D gene: -; V gene: TRBV15; clone size: many; CDR3 DNA: TGTGCCACCAGCAGGGAGACTACAGATACGCAGTATTTT; CDR3 protein: CATSRETTDTQYF
J gene: TRBJ2-5; D gene: TRBD2; V gene: TRBV5-1; clone size: many; CDR3 DNA: TGCGCCAGCAGCTTGCAACGCGGGGGAGAGACCCAGTACTTC; CDR3 protein: CASSLQRGGETQYF
J gene: TRBJ2-3; D gene: -; V gene: TRBV6-9; clone size: few; CDR3 DNA: TGTGCCAGCAGTTATGGGGTCGCGGAGAGGGATCGCGGGGATACGCAGTATTTT; CDR3 protein: CASSYGVAERDRGDTQYF